One T cell receptor (beta chain) is described in this entry. These data are taken from a study of blood T cell repertoires in COVID-19. Looking at the study overall: The origin of the acute and convalescent COVID-19 samples was the United States, Italy and Spain. The cDNA or gDNA used as material had been derived from T cells, B-cell-depleted T cells, or PBMCs.

Source study methods: Amplification with reference gene primers provided the estimates of nucleated cell counts. This table comes from immunoSEQ multiplex PCR, and its TCRdb copy is limited to in-frame clones, with some not included. The DNA gave D and trimming, while V, J and clone size come from that table. The sample consists of about 250,000 clones, roughly 90% of them appearing once. The sample consisted of peripheral blood. This sequence was found in a woman in her thirties or forties who had recovered from COVID-19.

CDR3 protein: CSVEGVRGFDTEAFF. In DNA form, the CDR3 reads TGCAGCGTTGAAGGGGTCAGGGGTTTCGACACTGAAGCTTTCTTT. J is TRBJ1-1 and V is TRBV29-1, with D perhaps TRBD1 (6 bases). Germline V lookup: CDR1 SQVTM, CDR2 ANQGSEA. The CDR3 loop spans 15 amino acids. The V end was cut by 1 base, the J end by 3 bases, with 15 bases between.